The 21 T cell receptor beta chains listed next were all sequenced from one sample in a study of cytotoxic CD8 clonotypes in ibrutinib-treated CLL. TCRdb's copy holds only in-frame clones and misses some; the assay was immunoSEQ multiplex PCR. The sample has roughly 150,000 clones, roughly four fifths seen once. The sequencing here drew on PBMCs, taken after 12 months of ibrutinib treatment. The receptors derive from a human donor with chronic lymphocytic leukemia.

The chain combines TRBV7-2 with TRBJ2-2; TRBD1 agrees at 7 bases. V trimming: 6 bases; J trimming: 2 bases; junction bases outside the gene matches: 6. CDR1 is SGHTA and CDR2 is FQGNSA in the germline V gene. This CDR3 spans 15 amino acids. CDR3 loop: CASSRTGLNTGELFF. The CDR3 nucleotides read TGTGCCAGCAGTAGGACAGGACTTAACACCGGGGAGCTGTTTTTT.

This chain connects TRBV4-3 to TRBJ2-1; no definite D call. The germline V gene has CDR1 LGHNA and CDR2 YSLEER. This CDR3 comprises 16 residues. V was shortened by 2 bases and J by 7 bases, with 18 bases between the two germline ends. CDR3 amino acids: CASSQLTFAPRNEQFF. Here the CDR3 DNA reads TGCGCCAGCAGCCAATTGACTTTTGCCCCTAGAAATGAGCAGTTCTTC.

The V and J genes are TRBV7-2 and TRBJ2-1, with a tentative D call TRBD2 (6 bases). The V gene's germline CDR1 is SGHTA and CDR2 FQGNSA. Trimming took off 5 bases at V and 4 bases at J, with 15 bases between the two ends. This CDR3 spans 15 amino acids. CDR3 in DNA: TGTGCCAGCAGCCAAGCCTCCGCGGGGTACAATGAGCAGTTCTTC. Residues: CASSQASAGYNEQFF.

The chain joins TRBV5-6 to TRBJ2-7; TRBD1 agrees at 10 bases. The CDR3 runs 14 residues. Unmatched junction bases numbered 3, after V lost 0 bases and J lost 6 bases. Germline V gives CDR1 SGHDT, CDR2 YYEEEE. CDR3 loop: CASSLVGTGAEQYF. The CDR3, as DNA: TGTGCCAGCAGCTTGGTAGGGACAGGGGCCGAGCAGTACTTC.

This chain connects TRBV28 to TRBJ1-2, with D uncertain. Germline V CDR1 and CDR2: MDHEN, SYDVKM. The CDR3 contains 13 residues. Trimming cost V 6 bases and J 4 bases, with 12 bases left between them. CDR3 sequence (DNA): TGTGCCAGCAGCCTCCCTGGGCTCTATGGCTACACCTTC. It yields the protein CASSLPGLYGYTF.

V is TRBV28 and J is TRBJ1-6; 7 bases match TRBD1. The J segment lost 7 bases and the V segment lost 6 bases, leaving 6 bases of the junction unmatched. This CDR3 comprises 14 residues. Per germline, CDR1 MDHEN and CDR2 SYDVKM. The DNA for the CDR3 is TGTGCCAGCAGCCTAGGGGGCCGAAATTCACCCCTCCACTTT. Translating gives CASSLGGRNSPLHF.

The chain has TRBV19 and TRBJ2-5; D could derive from TRBD1 or TRBD2 (5 bases each). Per the germline V gene, CDR1 is LNHDA and CDR2 is SQIVND (reference sequence). Trimming removed 7 bases from V and 2 bases from J, with 14 bases in between. This CDR3 contains 14 residues. CDR3 DNA: TGTGCCAGTAATAAGGGGAGAGGACAAGAGACCCAGTACTTC. Encoded protein: CASNKGRGQETQYF.

The chain joins TRBV28 to TRBJ2-3; 7 bases are a match to TRBD2. The germline CDR1 and CDR2 sequences are MDHEN and SYDVKM. V lost 8 bases and J lost 5; bases outside the gene matches: 10. This CDR3 is 14 amino acids long. The CDR3 protein is CASSSAGAVDTQYF. The CDR3 nucleotides read TGTGCCAGCTCGTCGGCGGGAGCGGTAGATACGCAGTATTTT.

This sequence joins TRBV15 and TRBJ2-3; D call uncertain. CDR3 length: 16 residues. Germline V CDR1 and CDR2: LNHNV, YYDKDF (reference sequence). Trimming removed 0 bases at V and 1 base at J, with 11 bases between. The CDR3 loop reads CATSRDHSGGTDTQYF. CDR3 nucleotide sequence: TGTGCCACCAGCAGAGATCATAGTGGTGGCACAGATACGCAGTATTTT.

This clone is medium-sized. The chain recombines TRBV28 with TRBJ1-1; no firm D call. Germline CDR1 is MDHEN and CDR2 is SYDVKM. The CDR3 is made up of 11 amino acids. Deletions cut 7 bases from V and 8 bases from J, with 11 bases between. CDR3 DNA: TGTGCCAGCACAGCCACATACGAAGCTTTCTTT. Amino acid sequence: CASTATYEAFF.

The chain employs TRBV28 and TRBJ1-2, with D uncertain. The germline gives CDR1 MDHEN, CDR2 SYDVKM. The V end lost 5 bases, the J end lost 4 bases, and 14 bases lay between the germline ends. This CDR3 is built from 14 residues. Written as DNA, the CDR3 is TGTGCCAGCAGTCCCGATTCCCCACCCTATGGCTACACCTTC. Translated, it gives CASSPDSPPYGYTF.

V gene TRBV7-6 combines with J gene TRBJ1-2; D is unclear. This CDR3 comprises 21 residues. V gave up 0 bases and J gave up 2 bases, with 28 bases separating them. The germline V gene encodes CDR1 SGHVS and CDR2 FNYEAQ. CDR3 sequence: CASSLARLDGDPTHPNYGYTF. As DNA, the CDR3 is TGTGCCAGCAGCTTAGCCCGACTTGATGGAGATCCCACACACCCCAACTATGGCTACACCTTC. The full variable domain, in which reference TRBV7-6 and TRBJ1-2 provide the parts outside the CDR3, is GAGVSQSPRYKVTKRGQDVALRCDPISGHVSLYWYRQALGQGPEFLTYFNYEAQQDKSGLPNDRFSAERPEGSISTLTIQRTEQRDSAMYRCASSLARLDGDPTHPNYGYTFGSGTRLTVV.

V gene TRBV7-2 combines with J gene TRBJ1-5; possibly TRBD1 for D (6 bases). Germline V gene lookup returns CDR1 SGHTA and CDR2 FQGNSA. V dropped 1 base and J dropped 4 bases, with 11 bases sitting between them. This CDR3 region has 15 residues. The CDR3 sequence is CASSLGGGGNQPQHF. In nucleotides, the CDR3 is TGTGCCAGCAGCTTAGGGGGAGGGGGTAATCAGCCCCAGCATTTT. Filled out from reference TRBV7-2 and TRBJ1-5, the complete variable domain reads GAGVSQSPSNKVTEKGKDVELRCDPISGHTALYWYRQSLGQGLEFLIYFQGNSAPDKSGLPSDRFSAERTGGSVSTLTIQRTQQEDSAVYLCASSLGGGGNQPQHFGDGTRLSIL.

This clone was found a few times. The chain uses TRBV4-1 and TRBJ1-2; D is undetermined. V lost 3 bases and J 6 bases, leaving 11 bases between the germline ends. In germline, CDR1 is MGHRA, CDR2 YSYEKL. This CDR3 contains 13 residues. In nucleotides, the CDR3 is TGCGCCAGCAGCCAGGGCGGAATAAATGGCTACACCTTC. Residues: CASSQGGINGYTF.

This rearrangement joins TRBV28 to TRBJ1-3; 9 nucleotides line up with TRBD1. The ends lost 6 bases at V and 0 bases at J; junction bases unmatched: 6. The CDR3 has 16 amino acids. Germline V lookup: CDR1 MDHEN, CDR2 SYDVKM. The CDR3 is CASSRDRVISGNTIYF. The CDR3 DNA reads as TGTGCCAGCAGCCGGGACAGGGTAATCTCTGGAAACACCATATATTTT.

This clone was counted a single time. V is TRBV9 and J is TRBJ2-3; D may be TRBD2 (6 bases). Germline V gives CDR1 SGDLS, CDR2 YYNGEE. The CDR3 runs 20 residues. V lost 3 bases, J lost 1 base, and 27 bases lay in between. CDR3 region: CASSALSGLPAIGGTDTQYF. CDR3 DNA sequence: TGTGCCAGCAGCGCCCTCAGCGGACTACCAGCTATTGGGGGCACAGATACGCAGTATTTT.

The chain recombines TRBV28 with TRBJ1-2; D uncertain. The germline V gene encodes CDR1 MDHEN and CDR2 SYDVKM. The CDR3 spans 12 residues. Deletions cut 7 bases from V and 4 bases from J, with 10 bases between. The CDR3 DNA reads TGTGCCAGCAACCCGGAGGGCTATGGCTACACCTTC. It yields the protein CASNPEGYGYTF.

The chain links TRBV15 to TRBJ1-3; no clear D gene. This CDR3 spans 17 amino acids. Germline V gives CDR1 LNHNV, CDR2 YYDKDF (reference sequence). V lost 0 bases to trimming and J lost 4 bases, with 16 bases between them. CDR3 sequence: CATSRDGQGKSGNTIYF. As DNA, the CDR3 is TGTGCCACCAGCAGAGACGGCCAAGGCAAATCGGGAAACACCATATATTTT.

V and J are TRBV4-1 and TRBJ1-2; possibly TRBD1 for D (6 bases). Germline loops: CDR1 MGHRA, CDR2 YSYEKL. CDR3 size: 14 residues. Trimming shortened V by 3 bases and J by 0 bases, and 8 bases separated the two germline ends. The CDR3 spells CASSQGATNYGYTF. The CDR3 DNA sequence: TGCGCCAGCAGCCAGGGGGCGACTAACTATGGCTACACCTTC.

This chain links TRBV28 with TRBJ1-1; D might be TRBD1 (6 bases). Looked up from germline, CDR1 is MDHEN and CDR2 is SYDVKM. Trimming removed 7 bases from V and 9 bases from J, with 12 bases in between. This CDR3 comprises 11 residues. The CDR3 region has the DNA TGTGCCAGCACTATACAGGGAAAAGCTTTCTTT. It translates to CASTIQGKAFF.

A remark on this clone: With a much larger clone just one base away, this may be a read error. Distinct nucleotide sequences in the sample also encode this CDR3. The DNA of the CDR3 is TGCGCCAGCAGCTCAAAAACCACCGGGACTAGCTATACCGGGGAGCTGTTTTTT. Residues: CASSSKTTGTSYTGELFF. The chain uses TRBV7-2 and TRBJ2-2, with 9 positions matching TRBD2. The germline gives CDR1 SGHTA, CDR2 FQGNSA. This CDR3 region has 18 residues.